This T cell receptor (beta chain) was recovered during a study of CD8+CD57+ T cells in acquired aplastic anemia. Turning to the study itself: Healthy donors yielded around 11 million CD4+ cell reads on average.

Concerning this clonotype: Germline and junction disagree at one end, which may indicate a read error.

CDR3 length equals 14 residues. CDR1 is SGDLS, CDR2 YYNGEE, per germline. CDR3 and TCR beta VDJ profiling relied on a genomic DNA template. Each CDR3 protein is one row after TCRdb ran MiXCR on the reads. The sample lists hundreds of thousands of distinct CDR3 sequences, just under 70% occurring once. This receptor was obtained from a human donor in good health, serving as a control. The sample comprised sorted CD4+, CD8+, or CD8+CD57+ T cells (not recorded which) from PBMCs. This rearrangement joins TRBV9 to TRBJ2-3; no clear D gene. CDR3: CASSVTAVSGNTIF. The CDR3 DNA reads TGTGCCAGCAGCGTCACAGCCGTCTCTGGAAACACCATTTTT.